Following are 31 T cell receptor beta chains from one sample sequenced in a study of tumor-infiltrating lymphocytes in primary liver carcinoma. Unsorted whole blood supplied the blood RNA, and germline DNA was isolated too. A constant-region primer primed TCR beta cDNA synthesis from roughly 520 ng of total RNA. Library construction for TCR beta comprised three nested multiplex PCR rounds performed with slightly modified ARM-PCR. Researchers ran the first two PCR rounds for ten to eleven cycles each with TRBV1-TRBV30 forward primers and a C-beta reverse primer. MiXCR was run by TCRdb on the multiplex PCR reads, yielding one entry per CDR3 protein. Here the sample spans fewer than 350,000 distinct CDR3 sequences, approximately 60% being singletons. Sequencing was performed on peripheral blood. Source of these receptors: a man in his forties with primary liver carcinoma and hepatitis B virus infection.

Details on this clonotype: This may stem from a read error, because a much larger clone lies one nucleotide away. This chain connects TRBV29-1 to TRBJ1-1, with D perhaps matching TRBD1 (5 bases). CDR3 size: 12 residues. The germline gives CDR1 SQVTM, CDR2 ANQGSEA. The CDR3 loop is CNVNREGTEAFF. As DNA, the CDR3 is TGCAACGTTAACCGGGAGGGGACTGAAGCTTTCTTT. Supplemented by reference TRBV29-1 and TRBJ1-1, the full variable domain reads SAVISQKPSRDICQRGTSLTIQCQVDSQVTMMFWYRQQPGQSLTLIATANQGSEATYESGFVIDKFPISRPNLTFSTLTVSNMSPEDSSIYLCNVNREGTEAFFGQGTRLTVV.

This chain joins TRBV5-1 and TRBJ2-7; the D is unclear. V was cut by 0 bases and J by 5 bases, with 12 bases left in between. CDR3 length: 14 amino acids. Germline CDR1 and CDR2: SGHRS and YFSETQ. CDR3 sequence reads: CASSLGGTTHEQYF. The CDR3 DNA follows: TGCGCCAGCAGCTTGGGGGGAACGACTCACGAGCAGTACTTC.

A remark on this clonotype: A much bigger clone sits one base away, suggesting this may be a read error. CDR3 DNA: TGTACCAGCAGGAAGCCAGCGGGAGTGAGGAATGAGCAGTTCTTC. Translated, it gives CTSRKPAGVRNEQFF. The V call is TRBV6-2 or TRBV6-3, the J call TRBJ2-1, with 8 bases that match TRBD2. The length of the CDR3 is 15 residues. The V gene's germline CDR1 is MNHEY and CDR2 SVGEGT.

As to this clonotype: An end of the junction does not agree with germline; a read error may underlie this. This rearrangement joins TRBV11-3 to TRBJ2-7; 15 bases agree with TRBD2. CDR1 is SGHNT, CDR2 YENEEA, per germline. This CDR3 spans 16 amino acids. The CDR3 spells CDSSPPGLAGGREQYF. Here the CDR3 DNA reads TGTGACAGCAGCCCCCCGGGACTAGCGGGAGGACGAGAGCAGTACTTC.

Worth noting for this clonotype: The CDR3 ends on some other residue instead of the conserved phenylalanine or tryptophan, so this is likely a read error. The chain joins TRBV7-8 to TRBJ1-5, with 7 positions matching TRBD1. Germline CDR1 and CDR2: SGHVS and FQNEAQ. The CDR3 consists of 15 residues. Trimming took 6 bases from V and 3 from J; bases not matched to a gene: 8. The chain's CDR3 is CASSQSTGYNQPQHI. The CDR3 nucleotides read TGTGCCAGCAGTCAGTCGACAGGGTACAATCAGCCCCAGCATATT.

On this clonotype: A read error is possible here, since a much larger clone lies one base away. The V and J genes are TRBV4-3 and TRBJ1-1, with no clear D. CDR1 and CDR2 (germline): LGHNA, YSLEER. Trimming shortened V by 0 bases and J by 0 bases, and 14 bases separated the two germline ends. The CDR3 loop spans 17 amino acids. CDR3: CASSQDRSLLMNTEAFF. In DNA form, the CDR3 reads TGCGCCAGCAGCCAAGACAGGTCGTTACTCATGAACACTGAAGCTTTCTTT.

On this clonotype: Mismatch with germline at one junction end may stem from a read error. V and J are TRBV5-4 and TRBJ2-3; D may be TRBD1 or TRBD2 (6 bases each). Germline lookup yields CDR1 SGHNT and CDR2 YYREEE (reference sequence). This CDR3 has 15 amino acids. CDR3 coding DNA: TGTACCAGCAGAAACCCGAAGGGGGGTCCAGATACGCAGTATTTT. Protein: CTSRNPKGGPDTQYF.

Concerning this clonotype: Germline and junction disagree at one end, which may indicate a read error. The V gene is TRBV11-3, the J gene TRBJ2-5, with 7 bases lining up with TRBD2. The CDR3 is 17 amino acids. Germline CDR1 SGHNT, CDR2 YENEEA. CDR3 protein: CANSLSISGANQETQYF. In DNA form, the CDR3 reads TGTGCCAACAGCCTCAGTATCAGCGGGGCTAACCAAGAGACCCAGTACTTC.

In this sample, this clonotype turned up many times. The chain employs TRBV28 and TRBJ2-7, with no clear D. V lost 6 bases and J lost 2, with 5 bases in between. Germline lookup yields CDR1 MDHEN and CDR2 SYDVKM. CDR3 length: 11 amino acids. The CDR3 loop is CASSSAYEQYF. In nucleotides, the CDR3 is TGTGCCAGCAGCTCCGCCTACGAGCAGTACTTC.

This chain uses TRBV5-1 with TRBJ2-1, with D possibly being TRBD1 (5 bases). The V end was cut by 3 bases, the J end by 7 bases, with 11 bases between. The CDR3 totals 13 residues. Germline V gene sequence: CDR1 SGHRS, CDR2 YFSETQ. As DNA, the CDR3 is TGCGCCAGCAGCTCTGACAGTGTTAATGAGCAGTTCTTC. Protein sequence: CASSSDSVNEQFF.

With respect to this clonotype: This could be a read error, since a much larger clone is one nucleotide away. The V gene is TRBV29-1, the J gene TRBJ1-5; 9 bases align to TRBD1. J lost 4 bases, V lost 6 bases, and 7 bases had no gene match. The CDR3 sequence is 14 residues long. Germline V gene lookup returns CDR1 SQVTM and CDR2 ANQGSEA. CDR3 in DNA: TGCAGCGTGGGGGACAGGGAGGCGAATCAGCCCCAGCATTTT. This codes for CSVGDREANQPQHF.

Ten or more counts support this clonotype. The chain employs TRBV6-1 and TRBJ2-3; a weak D match, TRBD2 (6 bases). V dropped 2 bases and J dropped 4 bases, with 16 bases sitting between them. The germline gives CDR1 MNHNS, CDR2 SASEGT. The CDR3 covers 16 residues. In DNA, the CDR3 is TGTGCCAGCAGTGAATACGGGGGAGGAACGGCAGATACGCAGTATTTT. Its protein is CASSEYGGGTADTQYF.

This clonotype was recorded a few times. A junction boundary mismatches the germline segment, possibly from a read error. The chain carries TRBV6-5 and TRBJ1-1; D not certain. This CDR3 region has 13 residues. Germline V gene lookup returns CDR1 MNHEY and CDR2 SVGAGI. The CDR3 loop is CASGYSENTEAFF. CDR3 nucleotide sequence: TGTGCCAGCGGTTATTCAGAGAACACTGAAGCTTTCTTT.

Concerning this clonotype itself: A read error may produce the germline difference seen at one junction end. V usage is TRBV4-1 and J usage is TRBJ2-7; D gene uncertain. From germline, CDR1 is MGHRA and CDR2 YSYEKL. The CDR3 sequence is 14 residues long. DNA of the CDR3: TGCGCCAACAGCCAATTGTTTAAAACGGGCGAGCAGTACTTC. It encodes CANSQLFKTGEQYF.

Remarks on this clonotype: One base away lies a much larger clone, so this may be a sequencing read error. The CDR3 DNA reads as TGCAGCGTTGAGGCCGGTCTAGCGAGTGGGGAGCAGTACTTC. Translating gives CSVEAGLASGEQYF. This sequence joins TRBV29-1 and TRBJ2-7; TRBD2 is a possible D gene (6 bases). The CDR3 sequence is 14 residues long. Germline lookup yields CDR1 SQVTM and CDR2 ANQGSEA. V lost 3 bases and J 7 bases, leaving 19 bases between the germline ends.

On this clonotype itself: The CDR3 carries no conserved terminal phenylalanine or tryptophan, so it likely arises from a read error. The chain carries TRBV28 and TRBJ2-3; D might be TRBD1 (5 bases). Per germline, CDR1 MDHEN and CDR2 SYDVKM. The CDR3 consists of 14 residues. This CDR3 is CVSSLDMWGDTQYS. DNA for the CDR3: TGTGTCAGCAGTTTGGACATGTGGGGAGATACGCAGTATTCT.

A note on this clonotype: It may be a read error: a sequence one base away is much more abundant. This rearrangement joins TRBV4-2 to TRBJ2-1; 9 nucleotides match TRBD2. After removal of 5 bases from V and 3 bases from J, the junction contained 11 bases not matched to a gene. The length of the CDR3 is 17 residues. CDR1 is LGHNA, CDR2 YNFKEQ, per germline. CDR3 loop: CASSAGGSGSLYNEQFF. The CDR3 DNA sequence: TGTGCCAGCAGCGCAGGGGGTAGCGGGAGCCTCTACAATGAGCAGTTCTTC.

This clonotype was picked up many times. The CDR3 here is CASSFSLAGLNEQFF. The CDR3 bases are TGTGCCAGCAGCTTTTCTCTAGCGGGGCTCAATGAGCAGTTCTTC. The rearrangement links TRBV11-3 to TRBJ2-1, with 9 bases matching TRBD2. V shed 3 bases, J shed 6 bases, and the junction held 6 bases outside the gene matches. This CDR3 region has 15 residues. Germline CDR1 SGHNT, CDR2 YENEEA.

The sample holds a few counts of this clonotype. This chain connects TRBV6-5 to TRBJ2-7; a possible D gene is TRBD2 (6 bases). Germline CDR1 MNHEY, CDR2 SVGAGI. V lost 4 bases to trimming and J lost 5 bases, with 15 bases between them. The CDR3 runs 14 residues. CDR3 nucleotides: TGTGCCAGCAGTTCCCTCGGGGGTGCGCACGAGCAGTACTTC. As protein: CASSSLGGAHEQYF.

Points on this clonotype: This may arise from a read error, as a much more abundant clone is one base away. In this CDR3 the conserved last residue, phenylalanine or tryptophan, is missing, so a read error is likely. The chain carries TRBV6-2 or TRBV6-3 and TRBJ2-7; 8 bases are shared with TRBD1. The CDR3 sequence is 15 residues long. J lost 2 bases, V lost 6 bases, and 9 bases had no gene match. Germline CDR1 is MNHEY and CDR2 is SVGEGT. CDR3 coding DNA: TGTGCCAGCAGCCCTAGACAGGGGAGTCCCTACGAGCAGTACTTA. It specifies CASSPRQGSPYEQYL.

V is TRBV4-3 and J is TRBJ2-3; tentatively, D is TRBD2 (5 bases). V was cut by 6 bases and J by 1 base, with 11 bases left in between. CDR3 length: 14 residues. The germline gives CDR1 LGHNA, CDR2 YSLEER. The CDR3 DNA reads as TGCGCCAGCAGTCAGCGGTTTGGCACAGATACGCAGTATTTT. Its translation is CASSQRFGTDTQYF.

To note about this clonotype: One end of the junction is discordant with germline, which a read error may explain. For the CDR3, the DNA is TGTGCCTGCAGTTACTCCCCCGTGGGGGGCGAGCAGTACTTC. Its protein is CACSYSPVGGEQYF. The gene calls are TRBV6-5 and TRBJ2-7, with TRBD2 as a possible D gene (6 bases). The CDR3 is 14 residues long. CDR1 and CDR2 (germline): MNHEY, SVGAGI.

This rearrangement joins TRBV29-1 to TRBJ2-5; no firm D call. The V gene's germline CDR1 is SQVTM and CDR2 ANQGSEA. The CDR3 runs 14 residues. CDR3 in DNA: TGCAGTGTCATAACGGGTTCACTAAAAGAGACCCAGTACTTC. Its protein product is CSVITGSLKETQYF.

There are a few counts of this clonotype. The CDR3, as DNA: TGTGCCATCAAGCCGGGACAGGGAACTAATGAAAAACTGTTTTTT. Translated: CAIKPGQGTNEKLFF. The gene calls are TRBV10-3 and TRBJ1-4; TRBD1 aligns across 9 bases. The CDR3 extends over 15 amino acids. The germline V gene has CDR1 ENHRY and CDR2 SYGVKD. Trimming at V came to 7 bases and at J to 1 base, leaving 4 bases not matched to a gene.

This clonotype was recorded at least ten times. The rearrangement uses TRBV4-3 and TRBJ2-3; TRBD2 matches 14 bases. V shed 0 bases and J 4 bases; nucleotides not matched to a gene: 12. The CDR3 contains 20 residues. CDR1 is LGHNA and CDR2 is YSLEER in the germline V gene. The CDR3 DNA reads TGCGCCAGCAGCCAAGATCTTCCCTCCGGGACTAGCGGGAGAGCAGATACGCAGTATTTT. As protein: CASSQDLPSGTSGRADTQYF.

Comment on this clonotype: Just one base apart from a much larger clone, this may be a read error. The V call is TRBV6-1, the J call TRBJ2-1, with 15 bases identical to TRBD2. The CDR3 sequence is 15 residues long. V shed 2 bases and J 15 bases; nucleotides not matched to a gene: 8. CDR1 MNHNS and CDR2 SASEGT come from the germline V gene. The chain's CDR3 is CASSERTSGRAQMFF. The CDR3, as DNA: TGTGCCAGCAGTGAACGGACTAGCGGGAGGGCTCAGATGTTCTTC.

Remarks on this clonotype: The conserved phenylalanine or tryptophan normally closing the CDR3 is absent here, so this likely arose from a read error. The rearrangement links TRBV11-3 to TRBJ1-2; D not resolved. The V gene lost 7 bases and the J gene lost 8 bases, with 17 bases spanning the gap. CDR3 length: 13 residues. Per the germline V gene, CDR1 is SGHNT and CDR2 is YENEEA. Here the CDR3 DNA reads TGTGCCAGCATCCATATCAGCCGATGGGGCTACACCTCC. Residues: CASIHISRWGYTS.

Note on this clonotype: The junction differs from germline at one of its ends, possibly a read error. V usage is TRBV29-1 and J usage is TRBJ2-7, with TRBD1 as a possible D gene (6 bases). This CDR3 region has 11 residues. Germline V gene lookup returns CDR1 SQVTM and CDR2 ANQGSEA. CDR3 in DNA: TGTAGCGTTCGACAGGCCTACGAGCGGTACTTC. Its protein product is CSVRQAYERYF.

This clonotype was counted ten times or more. The chain links TRBV4-3 to TRBJ2-3, with no clear D. CDR1 LGHNA and CDR2 YSLEER come from the germline V gene. The CDR3 length is 14 residues. V lost 4 bases to trimming and J lost 2 bases, with 10 bases between them. CDR3 sequence reads: CASSRTDSTDTQYF. The CDR3 DNA reads as TGCGCCAGCAGCCGGACGGATTCCACAGATACGCAGTATTTT.

Of note for this clonotype: The final CDR3 position lacks the conserved phenylalanine or tryptophan, pointing to a likely read error. The chain has TRBV6-2 or TRBV6-3 and TRBJ1-2; D call uncertain. CDR1 and CDR2 (germline): MNHEY, SVGEGT. The CDR3 spans 13 residues. The CDR3 spells CANSLQANYGYTL. The CDR3 region has the DNA TGTGCCAACAGCCTCCAGGCTAACTATGGGTACACCCTC.

This clonotype was recorded at least ten times. The genes are TRBV6-1 and TRBJ2-1; D is possibly TRBD2 (6 bases). Germline assignment: CDR1 MNHNS and CDR2 SASEGT. Trimming left V 6 bases short and J 4 bases short, with 7 bases between. The CDR3 totals 12 residues. This chain's CDR3 is CASRGGYNEQFF. The DNA of the CDR3 is TGTGCCAGCAGGGGGGGATACAATGAGCAGTTCTTC.